Shown below are 21 T cell receptor beta chains from a single sample sequenced in a study of cytomegalovirus exposure and HLA in healthy donors. PCR used 60 Vbeta primers and 13 Jbeta primers. Measured with immunoSEQ multiplex PCR; TCRdb has only the in-frame clones, and not every one. Of about 130,000 clones listed, around 85% were seen once; the top ten hold about 1.5%. Material for sequencing was PBMCs. These receptors originate from a boy aged 10-17 years in good health and CMV-seronegative.

The chain uses TRBV9 and TRBJ2-5; TRBD2 matches 11 bases. The CDR3 has 15 amino acids. Germline V gene sequence: CDR1 SGDLS, CDR2 YYNGEE. V dropped 6 bases and J dropped 5; count of bases not matched to a gene: 9. CDR3 DNA sequence: TGTGCCAGCACCCCCTCCCCTAGCGGGAGGGAGACCCAGTACTTC. Protein sequence: CASTPSPSGRETQYF.

This sequence joins TRBV2 and TRBJ2-7, with 9 nucleotides matching TRBD1. Per the germline V gene, CDR1 is SNHLY and CDR2 is FYNNEI. J was trimmed by 4 bases and V by 6 bases; bases with no gene match: 7. This CDR3 has 14 amino acids. CDR3 sequence (DNA): TGTGCCAGCAGACCGGGACAGGGCTCTTACGAGCAGTACTTC. Translating gives CASRPGQGSYEQYF.

The chain combines TRBV27 with TRBJ2-1; 10 bases are a match to TRBD2. Germline CDR1 MNHEY, CDR2 SMNVEV (reference sequence). This CDR3 is built from 15 residues. V dropped 5 bases and J dropped 4; count of bases not matched to a gene: 5. The CDR3 DNA is TGTGCCAGCAGTCCCAGGACTAGCGGATACAATGAGCAGTTCTTC. Amino acid sequence: CASSPRTSGYNEQFF.

The chain uses TRBV6-1 and TRBJ1-5; D possibly corresponds to TRBD1 (5 bases). Trimming cost V 7 bases and J 2 bases, with 9 bases left between them. This CDR3 spans 13 amino acids. CDR1 is MNHNS, CDR2 SASEGT, per germline. CDR3 nucleotide sequence: TGTGCCAGCACCGACAGTGGCAATCAGCCCCAGCATTTT. Residues: CASTDSGNQPQHF.

The chain joins TRBV7-6 to TRBJ2-7, with 7 nucleotides matching TRBD1. Trimming took 5 bases from V and 0 from J; bases not matched to a gene: 7. The CDR3 is made up of 15 amino acids. Germline V CDR1 and CDR2: SGHVS, FNYEAQ. In nucleotides, the CDR3 is TGTGCCAGCAGCCCCGACAGGGAAAGCTCCTACGAGCAGTACTTC. This sequence encodes CASSPDRESSYEQYF.

The chain joins TRBV7-8 to TRBJ2-7; D is uncertain. The germline gives CDR1 SGHVS, CDR2 FQNEAQ. This CDR3 comprises 12 residues. The V and J ends lost 6 bases and 1 base respectively, with 7 bases between them. CDR3: CASRATSYEQYF. The DNA for the CDR3 is TGTGCCAGCAGGGCGACATCCTACGAGCAGTACTTC.

This rearrangement joins TRBV27 to TRBJ1-5; unclear D gene. Trimming stripped 2 bases from V and 7 bases from J, with 15 bases between. The CDR3 has 15 amino acids. Germline lookup yields CDR1 MNHEY and CDR2 SMNVEV (reference sequence). Here the CDR3 reads CASSLSRGTGQPQHF. CDR3 bases: TGTGCCAGCAGTTTAAGTCGGGGAACGGGACAGCCCCAGCATTTT.

The V call is TRBV6-6, the J call TRBJ2-3; D uncertain. There are 12 residues in the CDR3. From germline, CDR1 is MNHNY and CDR2 SVGAGI (reference sequence). V gave up 4 bases and J gave up 6 bases, with 8 bases separating them. DNA of the CDR3: TGTGCCAGCAGTTCCTTGCGGGATACGCAGTATTTT. Translation gives CASSSLRDTQYF.

The chain recombines TRBV4-1 with TRBJ2-7; TRBD1 aligns across 9 bases. The junction had 8 bases not matched to a gene; V was cut back by 0 bases and J by 2 bases. Germline loops: CDR1 MGHRA, CDR2 YSYEKL. This CDR3 contains 17 residues. The CDR3 coding sequence is TGCGCCAGCAGCCAAGAACCTTCCGGGACAGGGACCTACGAGCAGTACTTC. This encodes CASSQEPSGTGTYEQYF.

V usage is TRBV2 and J usage is TRBJ1-4; the D is unclear. The CDR3 is made up of 15 amino acids. Germline CDR1 SNHLY, CDR2 FYNNEI. Trimming left V 4 bases short and J 0 bases short, with 9 bases between. CDR3 residues: CASSGPRATNEKLFF. The CDR3 nucleotides are TGTGCCAGCAGTGGTCCCCGGGCAACTAATGAAAAACTGTTTTTT. The full variable domain, in which reference TRBV2 and TRBJ1-4 provide the parts outside the CDR3, is EPEVTQTPSHQVTQMGQEVILRCVPISNHLYFYWYRQILGQKVEFLVSFYNNEISEKSEIFDDQFSVERPDGSNFTLKIRSTKLEDSAMYFCASSGPRATNEKLFFGSGTQLSVL.

The chain links TRBV6-6 to TRBJ1-4; 7 bases line up with TRBD1. Losses at the gene ends were 5 bases for V and 8 bases for J; bases not matched to a gene: 11. CDR1 and CDR2 from the germline V gene are MNHNY and SVGAGI (reference sequence). The CDR3 covers 15 residues. DNA of the CDR3: TGTGCCAGCAGTGAGCTTGGACAGGTTGGGGAAAAACTGTTTTTT. Translated, it gives CASSELGQVGEKLFF.

This rearrangement joins TRBV6-5 to TRBJ1-2; no reliable D call. The CDR3 loop spans 13 amino acids. Germline-derived CDR1 and CDR2 are MNHEY and SVGAGI. V lost 6 bases, J lost 6 bases, and 14 bases lay in between. CDR3 sequence: CASRPEGRNGYTF. The CDR3 nucleotides read TGTGCCAGCAGGCCCGAGGGCCGAAATGGCTACACCTTC.

The chain has TRBV30 and TRBJ2-2; 7 bases fit TRBD1. V lost 1 base, J lost 1 base, and 6 bases stayed unmatched. The CDR3 consists of 16 residues. Germline V lookup: CDR1 GTSNPN, CDR2 SVGIG (reference sequence). The CDR3 bases are TGTGCCTGGAGTGATTTGGGACAGAGGAACACCGGGGAGCTGTTTTTT. As protein: CAWSDLGQRNTGELFF.

The rearrangement links TRBV7-2 to TRBJ2-1, with D maybe TRBD1 (6 bases). Germline V gene data show CDR1 as SGHTA and CDR2 as FQGNSA. V dropped 5 bases and J dropped 8 bases, with 7 bases sitting between them. CDR3 length: 11 residues. CDR3 DNA: TGTGCCAGCAGCCCAGGGGATGAGCAGTTCTTC. Protein: CASSPGDEQFF. The whole variable domain, filled in from reference TRBV7-2 and TRBJ2-1, reads GAGVSQSPSNKVTEKGKDVELRCDPISGHTALYWYRQSLGQGLEFLIYFQGNSAPDKSGLPSDRFSAERTGGSVSTLTIQRTQQEDSAVYLCASSPGDEQFFGPGTRLTVL.

This sequence joins TRBV9 and TRBJ1-4, with unresolved D. Trimming shortened V by 3 bases and J by 8 bases, and 5 bases separated the two germline ends. The CDR3 covers 11 residues. Germline CDR1 SGDLS, CDR2 YYNGEE. The CDR3 bases are TGTGCCAGCAGCGCGGGGGAAAAACTGTTTTTT. It is translated as CASSAGEKLFF.

This chain uses TRBV5-1 with TRBJ1-2; TRBD1 matches 8 bases. CDR1 SGHRS and CDR2 YFSETQ come from the germline V gene. This CDR3 has 15 residues. The ends lost 4 bases at V and 7 bases at J; junction bases unmatched: 12. CDR3 DNA: TGCGCCAGCAGCGAAACACAGGGGGTTGGAGGTGGCTACACCTTC. Residues: CASSETQGVGGGYTF.

The CDR3 is CAWSASAEILYGYTF. The CDR3 DNA reads TGTGCCTGGAGTGCGTCAGCGGAAATCCTCTATGGCTACACCTTC. The chain couples TRBV30 to TRBJ1-2, with D uncertain. This CDR3 spans 15 amino acids. V lost 1 base and J 4 bases, leaving 16 bases between the germline ends. The germline gives CDR1 GTSNPN, CDR2 SVGIG (reference sequence). Complete variable domain (other parts from reference TRBV30 and TRBJ1-2): SQTIHQWPATLVQPVGSPLSLECTVEGTSNPNLYWYRQAAGRGLQLLFYSVGIGQISSEVPQNLSASRPQDRQFILSSKKLLLSDSGFYLCAWSASAEILYGYTFGSGTRLTVV.

This clone has just a few counts. The chain uses TRBV25-1 and TRBJ1-2; tentatively, D is TRBD1 (5 bases). The length of the CDR3 is 11 residues. Germline CDR1 MGHDK, CDR2 SYGVNS. Trimming shortened V by 1 base and J by 12 bases, and 9 bases separated the two germline ends. Here the CDR3 DNA reads TGTGCCAGCAGTGAATGGGGCGGCGACACCTTC. The encoded protein is CASSEWGGDTF.

This chain joins TRBV18 and TRBJ2-1; TRBD2 aligns across 14 bases. Trimming took 4 bases from V and 7 from J; bases not matched to a gene: 12. Germline V gives CDR1 KGHSH, CDR2 LQKENI. The CDR3 totals 18 residues. This chain's CDR3 is CASSLAGTSGRLLNEQFF. CDR3 coding DNA: TGTGCCAGCTCACTAGCCGGGACTAGCGGGAGACTATTAAATGAGCAGTTCTTC.

This clone was recorded once. The chain has TRBV7-2 and TRBJ1-2; D is undetermined. CDR1 and CDR2 from the germline V gene are SGHTA and FQGNSA. The V gene lost 4 bases and the J gene lost 4 bases, with 7 bases spanning the gap. The CDR3 has 12 residues. The DNA of the CDR3 is TGTGCCAGCAGCTCAGGTACCTATGGCTACACCTTC. Its translation: CASSSGTYGYTF.

The count of this clone is one. The CDR3 DNA is TGCGCCAGCAGCTTTCTCCACACCTACGAGCAGTACTTC. Its translation is CASSFLHTYEQYF. The chain couples TRBV5-1 to TRBJ2-7; unclear D gene. Germline V CDR1 and CDR2: SGHRS, YFSETQ. V lost 2 bases to trimming and J lost 2 bases, with 8 bases between them. The CDR3 consists of 13 residues.